Listed below are T cell receptor beta chains from one sample, sequenced in a study of cytomegalovirus exposure and HLA in healthy donors. Only in-frame clones appear in the TCRdb table, and some are missing; sequencing was by immunoSEQ multiplex PCR. The sample records some 150,000 clones, less than 9.5% being singletons. The sequenced material came from PBMCs. The receptors were gathered from a male donor in good health and CMV-seronegative. Each CDR3 is given with its conserved first and last residue. The order of the fields is CDR3 protein, CDR3 DNA, clone size, V gene, J gene, D gene. A D gene is named only where the DNA matches it firmly. A row's size may be missing; if present it is once, few, many or a size class.

CDR3aa: CATSNGGVEQFF; CDR3nt: TGTGCCACCAGTAACGGGGGGGTGGAGCAGTTCTTC; abundance: -; v_gene: TRBV15; j_gene: TRBJ2-1; d_gene: TRBD2
CDR3aa: CATSPAGRSGNTIYF; CDR3nt: TGTGCCACCTCACCCGCGGGCCGCTCTGGAAACACCATATATTTT; abundance: few; v_gene: TRBV28; j_gene: TRBJ1-3; d_gene: -
CDR3aa: CASSLNTMNTEAFF; CDR3nt: TGCGCCAGCAGCTTGAACACGATGAACACTGAAGCTTTCTTT; abundance: few; v_gene: TRBV5-1; j_gene: TRBJ1-1; d_gene: -
CDR3aa: CASSEGTGIIEKLFF; CDR3nt: TGTGCCAGCAGTGAGGGCACAGGGATTATCGAAAAACTGTTTTTT; abundance: -; v_gene: TRBV2; j_gene: TRBJ1-4; d_gene: -
CDR3aa: CASSVGRQGTKFF; CDR3nt: TGCGCCAGCAGCGTGGGGAGACAGGGTACCAAGTTCTTC; abundance: -; v_gene: TRBV5-1; j_gene: TRBJ2-1; d_gene: TRBD1
CDR3aa: CAWSRTEPRGQFF; CDR3nt: TGTGCCTGGAGTCGCACGGAGCCCCGGGGGCAGTTCTTC; abundance: -; v_gene: TRBV30; j_gene: TRBJ2-1; d_gene: -
CDR3aa: CSVERRGSGVGGAQYF; CDR3nt: TGCAGCGTTGAGAGGAGGGGTAGCGGGGTCGGTGGGGCCCAGTACTTC; abundance: -; v_gene: TRBV29-1; j_gene: TRBJ2-5; d_gene: TRBD2
CDR3aa: CASSHQGPEGHIYF; CDR3nt: TGTGCCAGCAGCCACCAGGGGCCCGAAGGTCACATATATTTT; abundance: -; v_gene: TRBV4-2; j_gene: TRBJ1-3; d_gene: -
CDR3aa: CASAPSRGVEQYF; CDR3nt: TGTGCCAGCGCGCCCTCTCGGGGGGTCGAGCAGTACTTC; abundance: -; v_gene: TRBV2; j_gene: TRBJ2-7; d_gene: TRBD2
CDR3aa: CASSTGQGQAEAFF; CDR3nt: TGTGCCAGCAGTACCGGACAAGGTCAAGCGGAAGCTTTCTTT; abundance: -; v_gene: TRBV6-5; j_gene: TRBJ1-1; d_gene: -
CDR3aa: CASSLQGFGSNEQFF; CDR3nt: TGTGCCAGCAGCTTACAGGGATTTGGGTCGAATGAGCAGTTCTTC; abundance: few; v_gene: TRBV7-9; j_gene: TRBJ2-1; d_gene: -
CDR3aa: CASSPRTGNDEQYF; CDR3nt: TGTGCCAGCTCACCCCGGACAGGGAATGACGAGCAGTACTTC; abundance: -; v_gene: TRBV18; j_gene: TRBJ2-7; d_gene: TRBD1
CDR3aa: CASSLVTGGTDTQYF; CDR3nt: TGTGCCAGCAGCTTAGTTACAGGGGGTACAGATACGCAGTATTTT; abundance: -; v_gene: TRBV7-8; j_gene: TRBJ2-3; d_gene: TRBD1
CDR3aa: CASKRLAGAGGHGELFF; CDR3nt: TGTGCCAGCAAACGACTAGCGGGAGCGGGGGGACACGGGGAGCTGTTTTTT; abundance: few; v_gene: TRBV7-2; j_gene: TRBJ2-2; d_gene: TRBD2
CDR3aa: CASSLVFGDRSFF; CDR3nt: TGTGCCAGCAGCTTAGTGTTCGGGGACAGGTCGTTCTTC; abundance: -; v_gene: TRBV7-2; j_gene: TRBJ2-7; d_gene: TRBD1
CDR3aa: CASSQEEGTEAFF; CDR3nt: TGCGCCAGCAGCCAAGAAGAGGGGACAGAAGCTTTCTTT; abundance: -; v_gene: TRBV4-3; j_gene: TRBJ1-1; d_gene: -
CDR3aa: CSEDAVPEAFF; CDR3nt: TGCAGTGAGGATGCGGTACCTGAAGCTTTCTTT; abundance: few; v_gene: TRBV20-1; j_gene: TRBJ1-1; d_gene: -
CDR3aa: CASSQDIEGDYEQYF; CDR3nt: TGCGCCAGCAGCCAAGATATTGAGGGGGACTACGAGCAGTACTTC; abundance: few; v_gene: TRBV4-3; j_gene: TRBJ2-7; d_gene: -
CDR3aa: CASSERGGSPGEQFF; CDR3nt: TGTGCCAGCAGTGAAAGGGGCGGGAGTCCCGGTGAGCAGTTCTTC; abundance: few; v_gene: TRBV25-1; j_gene: TRBJ2-1; d_gene: TRBD2
CDR3aa: CASSYRGDTYEQYF; CDR3nt: TGCGCCAGCAGCTACCGGGGGGATACCTACGAGCAGTACTTC; abundance: -; v_gene: TRBV4-1; j_gene: TRBJ2-7; d_gene: TRBD2
CDR3aa: CASSQEQILGNTIYF; CDR3nt: TGTGCCAGCAGCCAAGAACAGATCCTTGGAAACACCATATATTTT; abundance: -; v_gene: TRBV14; j_gene: TRBJ1-3; d_gene: -
CDR3aa: CASVRGVDEQYF; CDR3nt: TGTGCCAGCGTCAGGGGGGTGGACGAGCAGTACTTC; abundance: -; v_gene: TRBV25-1; j_gene: TRBJ2-7; d_gene: -